The rows below give T cell receptor beta chains drawn from one sample of a study of T cell responses to AZD1222 COVID-19 vaccine. Profiled with immunoSEQ multiplex PCR; TCRdb holds only in-frame clones, not every one. The table lists about 67,000 clones, 80% to 90% of them singletons. This specimen consisted of peripheral blood, obtained 28 days after the second AZD1222 dose. The receptors derive from an adult who received the AZD1222 COVID-19 vaccine. Each CDR3 is given with its conserved first and last residue. The order of the fields is V gene, D gene, clone size, J gene, CDR3 DNA, CDR3 protein. The D gene is left open where the match is weak. Rows give clone size only sometimes, using once, few, many, or a class for an expanded clone.

>TRBV7-9|-|-|TRBJ2-3
TGTGCCAGCTCCCTACAGGGAGAGAACACAGATACGCAGTATTTT
CASSLQGENTDTQYF
>TRBV7-8|-|-|TRBJ1-2
TGTGCCAGCAGCTTATTTCTGAACAGGGATCGCTACACCTTC
CASSLFLNRDRYTF
>TRBV4-3|-|-|TRBJ1-1
TGCGCCAGCAGCCAAGATAGGCCAGGGCGCTACACTGAAGCTTTCTTT
CASSQDRPGRYTEAFF
>TRBV5-1|TRBD1|few|TRBJ1-1
TGCGCCAGCAGAGCGGGACAGGCGAACACTGAAGCTTTCTTT
CASRAGQANTEAFF
>TRBV4-2|TRBD2|-|TRBJ2-7
TGTGCCAGCAGCCTGGTTACTAGCGGCAACTACGAGCAGTACTTC
CASSLVTSGNYEQYF
>TRBV18|TRBD1|-|TRBJ1-2
TGTGCCAGCTCACCCCAGGGGGCCGAGTCAGGCTACACCTTC
CASSPQGAESGYTF
>TRBV27|-|-|TRBJ1-1
TGTGCCAGCAGTCCCCTCTCCGGACCTGTGGTTACTGAAGCTTTCTTT
CASSPLSGPVVTEAFF
>TRBV5-1|TRBD1|-|TRBJ1-1
TGCGCCAGCAGCCTGGACGGGACAGGGAACACTGAAGCTTTCTTT
CASSLDGTGNTEAFF
>TRBV12-3/TRBV12-4|-|-|TRBJ1-1
TGTGCCGCCAGGTCGGCGCCCCGGGGTGAAGCTTTCTTT
CAARSAPRGEAFF
>TRBV10-2|-|-|TRBJ2-7
TGCGCCAGCAGTGACCGTGGGGGGTCAACCTACGAGCAGTACTTC
CASSDRGGSTYEQYF
>TRBV7-8|TRBD1|-|TRBJ2-6
TGTGCCAGCAGCTTCCTGCCCCGGGACAGGACCTCCTCGGCCAACGTCCTGACTTTC
CASSFLPRDRTSSANVLTF
>TRBV10-3|TRBD2|few|TRBJ2-1
TGTGCCATCAGTGAGGTCGGGGGGGGGTACAATGAGCAGTTCTTC
CAISEVGGGYNEQFF
>TRBV18|TRBD1|-|TRBJ1-2
TGTGCCAGCTCACCGCGCCAGGGGGTTGGCTACACCTTC
CASSPRQGVGYTF
>TRBV5-1|TRBD1|-|TRBJ2-3
TGCGCCAGCAGCTACATACGCCGGGACAGGGGCGGAGGCACAGATACGCAGTATTTT
CASSYIRRDRGGGTDTQYF
>TRBV6-4|TRBD1|-|TRBJ2-2
TGTGCCAGCAGTGACCGGGACAGAAATTCAGGAAGGGCCGGGGAGCTGTTTTTT
CASSDRDRNSGRAGELFF
>TRBV2|TRBD2|-|TRBJ2-3
TGTGCCAGCAGTGAAGCTAAGCGGGGTCGGGGGACAGATACGCAGTATTTT
CASSEAKRGRGTDTQYF
>TRBV5-1|-|-|TRBJ2-7
TGCGCCAGCAGCTGGAGCTCCTACGAGCAGTACTTC
CASSWSSYEQYF
>TRBV20-1|-|-|TRBJ2-3
TGCAGTGCTAGTCCAGGGGATACGCAGTATTTT
CSASPGDTQYF
>TRBV5-8|TRBD1|-|TRBJ1-5
TGTGCCAGCAGCCCCGGACAGGGAGGCAATCAGCCCCAGCATTTT
CASSPGQGGNQPQHF
>TRBV11-3|TRBD1|once|TRBJ2-1
TGTGCCAGCAGCTTAGAGGGACAGGGGACTGGCAATGAGCAGTTCTTC
CASSLEGQGTGNEQFF
>TRBV15|-|-|TRBJ1-2
TGTGCCACCAGCGGCCCCGGATCCATGAGGGGCTACACCTTC
CATSGPGSMRGYTF
>TRBV5-6|-|-|TRBJ1-1
TGTGCCAGCAGCTTCCCCGGGGACACTGAAGCTTTCTTT
CASSFPGDTEAFF
>TRBV2|TRBD1|-|TRBJ2-5
TGTGCCAGCAGTGAAACGGGACAGGGGATTGGGGAGACCCAGTACTTC
CASSETGQGIGETQYF
>TRBV2|-|-|TRBJ1-6
TGTGCCAGCAGTGAAGGGCAGTGGAATTCACCCCTCCACTTT
CASSEGQWNSPLHF
>TRBV12-3/TRBV12-4|-|-|TRBJ2-2
TGTGCCAGCAGTTTTTGGAACACCGGGGAGCTGTTTTTT
CASSFWNTGELFF
>TRBV7-9|-|-|TRBJ2-2
TGTGCCAGCATAAAGGGTCCCGGGGAGCTGTTTTTT
CASIKGPGELFF
>TRBV7-2|TRBD1|-|TRBJ1-2
TGTGCCAGCAGCCCAGACAGGGTTCGCCATGGCTACACCTTC
CASSPDRVRHGYTF
>TRBV2|-|-|TRBJ1-4
TGTGCCAGCAGCCCGGGGACCCGGACTAATGAAAAACTGTTTTTT
CASSPGTRTNEKLFF
>TRBV2|-|-|TRBJ2-2
TGTGCCAGCAGTGACAGGGGCGCCGGGGAGCTGTTTTTT
CASSDRGAGELFF
>TRBV5-1|TRBD1|-|TRBJ1-2
TGCGCCAGCAGCTCCCTGAGGGGGCGCACCTATGGCTACACCTTC
CASSSLRGRTYGYTF
>TRBV5-1|TRBD2|-|TRBJ2-7
TGCGCCAGCAGCTTTCCGCGGGGGGGTTCCTACGAGCAGTACTTC
CASSFPRGGSYEQYF
>TRBV28|-|few|TRBJ1-6
TGTGCCAGCAGTTCCCCGAACACCCTTAATTCACCCCTCCACTTT
CASSSPNTLNSPLHF
>TRBV27|-|-|TRBJ1-1
TGTGCCAGCAGTTTATCCCGTCTCCTGAACACTGAAGCTTTCTTT
CASSLSRLLNTEAFF
>TRBV12-3/TRBV12-4|-|-|TRBJ1-2
TGTGCCAGCAGGTCCCGGAGGGCATATGGCTACACCTTC
CASRSRRAYGYTF
>TRBV5-1|-|-|TRBJ1-1
TGCGCCAGCAGCTTACGTGGGGGACTTGAAGCTTTCTTT
CASSLRGGLEAFF
>TRBV6-2/TRBV6-3|-|-|TRBJ2-1
TGTGCCAGCAGTTATACTAGAACATGGGCACCCTACAATGAGCAGTTCTTC
CASSYTRTWAPYNEQFF
>TRBV7-8|-|-|TRBJ1-2
TGTGCCAGCAGCGAACTTCTGTCCGGGTTTAATGGCTACACCTTC
CASSELLSGFNGYTF